Listed below are T cell receptor beta chains from one sample, sequenced in a study of PD-1 blockade in classical Hodgkin lymphoma. The assay was immunoSEQ multiplex PCR, and TCRdb's table has in-frame clones only and misses some. The sample yields more than 9,500 clones, 70% to 90% seen once. Material: CD8+ T cells from blood, obtained before the fourth cycle of nivolumab. The receptors stem from a human donor with classical Hodgkin lymphoma. The donor label of this sample is uncertain. Each CDR3 is given with its conserved first and last residue. Each record gives: CDR3 length, D gene, J gene, V gene, clone size, CDR3 protein, CDR3 DNA. A D gene is named only where the DNA matches it firmly. Expanded clones are given a class, and other clones once, few, many or no size at all.

cdr3_length: 14
d_call: .
j_call: TRBJ2-7
v_call: TRBV9
clone_size: .
cdr3_aa: CASSVGGKTYEQYF
cdr3_nt: TGTGCCAGCAGCGTAGGCGGGAAAACCTACGAGCAGTACTTC

cdr3_length: 15
d_call: TRBD2
j_call: TRBJ2-7
v_call: TRBV6-5
clone_size: .
cdr3_aa: CASKVSASGLYEQYF
cdr3_nt: TGTGCCAGCAAGGTTTCGGCTAGCGGCCTCTACGAGCAGTACTTC

cdr3_length: 15
d_call: TRBD1
j_call: TRBJ2-7
v_call: TRBV19
clone_size: .
cdr3_aa: CASSPSGQGNNEQYF
cdr3_nt: TGTGCCAGTAGTCCCTCCGGACAGGGGAACAACGAGCAGTACTTC

cdr3_length: 13
d_call: TRBD1
j_call: TRBJ1-1
v_call: TRBV6-5
clone_size: .
cdr3_aa: CASRPGGGTEAFF
cdr3_nt: TGTGCCAGCAGACCAGGGGGCGGAACTGAAGCTTTCTTT

cdr3_length: 14
d_call: TRBD1
j_call: TRBJ1-5
v_call: TRBV6-5
clone_size: .
cdr3_aa: CASSYSTGVQPQHF
cdr3_nt: TGTGCCAGCAGTTACTCGACAGGGGTCCAGCCCCAGCATTTT

cdr3_length: 15
d_call: TRBD2
j_call: TRBJ2-3
v_call: TRBV10-3
clone_size: .
cdr3_aa: CAIERASGSTDTQYF
cdr3_nt: TGTGCCATCGAGCGGGCTAGCGGAAGCACAGATACGCAGTATTTT

cdr3_length: 16
d_call: .
j_call: TRBJ2-1
v_call: TRBV7-9
clone_size: once
cdr3_aa: CASSLGFGVSYNEQFF
cdr3_nt: TGTGCCAGCAGCTTAGGGTTCGGGGTTTCCTACAATGAGCAGTTCTTC

cdr3_length: 14
d_call: .
j_call: TRBJ1-5
v_call: TRBV19
clone_size: once
cdr3_aa: CASSLRELNQPQHF
cdr3_nt: TGTGCCAGTAGCCTCCGGGAGTTAAATCAGCCCCAGCATTTT

cdr3_length: 17
d_call: .
j_call: TRBJ2-7
v_call: TRBV27
clone_size: .
cdr3_aa: CASSLSEGNLNLGEQYF
cdr3_nt: TGTGCCAGCAGTTTATCGGAGGGGAACTTGAACTTGGGGGAGCAGTACTTC

cdr3_length: 14
d_call: .
j_call: TRBJ1-1
v_call: TRBV12-5
clone_size: .
cdr3_aa: CASGLGGRNTEAFF
cdr3_nt: TGTGCTAGTGGGCTTGGTGGGAGGAACACTGAAGCTTTCTTT

cdr3_length: 15
d_call: .
j_call: TRBJ2-6
v_call: TRBV6-5
clone_size: .
cdr3_aa: CASSYAGGGANVLTF
cdr3_nt: TGTGCCAGCAGTTACGCCGGTGGTGGGGCCAACGTCCTGACTTTC

cdr3_length: 14
d_call: .
j_call: TRBJ2-3
v_call: TRBV19
clone_size: .
cdr3_aa: CASSIAGFADTQYF
cdr3_nt: TGTGCCAGTAGTATCGCGGGGTTCGCAGATACGCAGTATTTT

cdr3_length: 17
d_call: .
j_call: TRBJ2-4
v_call: TRBV4-1
clone_size: once
cdr3_aa: CASSQAALREYENIQYF
cdr3_nt: TGCGCCAGCAGCCAAGCAGCCCTCCGAGAATACGAAAACATTCAGTACTTC

cdr3_length: 13
d_call: .
j_call: TRBJ1-1
v_call: TRBV29-1
clone_size: .
cdr3_aa: CSVSGELGTEAFF
cdr3_nt: TGCAGCGTTTCCGGGGAGTTGGGCACTGAAGCTTTCTTT

cdr3_length: 14
d_call: TRBD2
j_call: TRBJ2-5
v_call: TRBV11-2
clone_size: .
cdr3_aa: CASSSVLREGPQYF
cdr3_nt: TGTGCCAGCAGCTCCGTTTTGCGGGAGGGCCCTCAGTACTTC

cdr3_length: 16
d_call: TRBD2
j_call: TRBJ2-7
v_call: TRBV7-6
clone_size: .
cdr3_aa: CASSPGTSGTHYEQYF
cdr3_nt: TGTGCCAGCAGCCCCGGGACTAGCGGGACGCACTACGAGCAGTACTTC

cdr3_length: 16
d_call: .
j_call: TRBJ1-6
v_call: TRBV7-9
clone_size: once
cdr3_aa: CASSLSGQQGKSPLHF
cdr3_nt: TGTGCCAGCAGCTTAAGTGGGCAGCAGGGGAAGTCACCCCTCCACTTT

cdr3_length: 16
d_call: .
j_call: TRBJ2-1
v_call: TRBV27
clone_size: once
cdr3_aa: CASSSLGGVTYNEQFF
cdr3_nt: TGTGCCAGCAGTTCCCTTGGCGGGGTAACCTACAATGAGCAGTTCTTC

cdr3_length: 14
d_call: TRBD1
j_call: TRBJ1-5
v_call: TRBV28
clone_size: once
cdr3_aa: CASSTPGGGKPQHF
cdr3_nt: TGTGCCAGCAGCACCCCAGGGGGCGGGAAGCCCCAGCATTTT

cdr3_length: 16
d_call: TRBD2
j_call: TRBJ2-7
v_call: TRBV7-9
clone_size: .
cdr3_aa: CASSPGTSGVSYEQYF
cdr3_nt: TGTGCCAGCAGCCCTGGGACTAGCGGGGTTTCCTACGAGCAGTACTTC

cdr3_length: 17
d_call: TRBD2
j_call: TRBJ2-1
v_call: TRBV15
clone_size: .
cdr3_aa: CATTSGHLDLAYNEQFF
cdr3_nt: TGTGCCACGACTAGCGGTCACCTGGACCTCGCCTACAATGAGCAGTTCTTC

cdr3_length: 15
d_call: .
j_call: TRBJ2-1
v_call: TRBV4-1
clone_size: .
cdr3_aa: CASSHRETTYNEQFF
cdr3_nt: TGCGCCAGCAGCCACCGCGAAACTACCTACAATGAGCAGTTCTTC

cdr3_length: 15
d_call: .
j_call: TRBJ2-2
v_call: TRBV5-1
clone_size: .
cdr3_aa: CASSLGNTEAGELFF
cdr3_nt: TGCGCCAGCAGCTTGGGGAATACTGAGGCCGGGGAGCTGTTTTTT

cdr3_length: 15
d_call: TRBD1
j_call: TRBJ1-2
v_call: TRBV4-3
clone_size: .
cdr3_aa: CASSQGQGRDYGYTF
cdr3_nt: TGCGCCAGCAGCCAAGGACAGGGTCGAGACTATGGCTACACCTTC

cdr3_length: 16
d_call: .
j_call: TRBJ2-1
v_call: TRBV4-3
clone_size: few
cdr3_aa: CASSQDSQGLGNEQFF
cdr3_nt: TGCGCCAGCAGCCAAGATAGCCAGGGTCTCGGGAATGAGCAGTTCTTC

cdr3_length: 14
d_call: .
j_call: TRBJ2-7
v_call: TRBV6-1
clone_size: .
cdr3_aa: CASSLASSSYEQYF
cdr3_nt: TGTGCCAGCAGCCTTGCGAGTAGCTCCTACGAGCAGTACTTC

cdr3_length: 10
d_call: .
j_call: TRBJ2-5
v_call: TRBV25-1
clone_size: .
cdr3_aa: CAGDSGTQYF
cdr3_nt: TGTGCCGGGGATTCAGGGACCCAGTACTTC

cdr3_length: 14
d_call: .
j_call: TRBJ1-1
v_call: TRBV28
clone_size: once
cdr3_aa: CASSSRQVVTEAFF
cdr3_nt: TGTGCCAGCAGTTCTCGACAGGTAGTGACTGAAGCTTTCTTT

cdr3_length: 14
d_call: TRBD1
j_call: TRBJ1-5
v_call: TRBV7-6
clone_size: few
cdr3_aa: CASSFGTGTQPQHF
cdr3_nt: TGTGCCAGCAGCTTCGGGACAGGGACCCAGCCCCAGCATTTT

cdr3_length: 18
d_call: .
j_call: TRBJ2-7
v_call: TRBV11-2
clone_size: .
cdr3_aa: CASSLEYPEPTNSYEQYF
cdr3_nt: TGTGCCAGCAGCTTAGAATACCCCGAACCAACAAACTCCTACGAGCAGTACTTC

cdr3_length: 17
d_call: .
j_call: TRBJ2-2
v_call: TRBV19
clone_size: .
cdr3_aa: CASTLGWEAANTGELFF
cdr3_nt: TGTGCCAGTACCCTGGGATGGGAGGCCGCGAACACCGGGGAGCTGTTTTTT

cdr3_length: 13
d_call: .
j_call: TRBJ1-5
v_call: TRBV6-5
clone_size: few
cdr3_aa: CASRGDSNQPQHF
cdr3_nt: TGTGCCAGCAGAGGAGATAGCAATCAGCCCCAGCATTTT

cdr3_length: 15
d_call: TRBD1
j_call: TRBJ2-3
v_call: TRBV6-4
clone_size: .
cdr3_aa: CASSRDRGGADTQYF
cdr3_nt: TGTGCCAGCAGCCGAGACAGGGGTGGAGCCGATACGCAGTATTTT

cdr3_length: 15
d_call: .
j_call: TRBJ1-2
v_call: TRBV6-4
clone_size: .
cdr3_aa: CASSDDGAPGYGYTF
cdr3_nt: TGTGCCAGCAGTGACGACGGGGCGCCAGGGTATGGCTACACCTTC

cdr3_length: 15
d_call: .
j_call: TRBJ2-3
v_call: TRBV2
clone_size: .
cdr3_aa: CASSAGTSSTDTQYF
cdr3_nt: TGTGCCAGCAGCGCCGGGACATCTAGCACAGATACGCAGTATTTT

cdr3_length: 12
d_call: .
j_call: TRBJ2-7
v_call: TRBV6-4
clone_size: .
cdr3_aa: CARWDFTYEQYF
cdr3_nt: TGTGCCCGTTGGGACTTTACCTACGAGCAGTACTTC

cdr3_length: 15
d_call: .
j_call: TRBJ2-2
v_call: TRBV15
clone_size: .
cdr3_aa: CATSREPLGGGELFF
cdr3_nt: TGTGCCACCAGCAGAGAACCGTTGGGTGGCGGGGAGCTGTTTTTT

cdr3_length: 15
d_call: TRBD2
j_call: TRBJ2-1
v_call: TRBV27
clone_size: once
cdr3_aa: CASSLAGGSYNEQFF
cdr3_nt: TGTGCCAGCAGTTTAGCGGGAGGATCCTACAATGAGCAGTTCTTC

cdr3_length: 14
d_call: .
j_call: TRBJ2-3
v_call: TRBV27
clone_size: .
cdr3_aa: CASNTAGTTDTQYF
cdr3_nt: TGTGCCAGCAACACGGCAGGGACCACAGATACGCAGTATTTT

cdr3_length: 12
d_call: .
j_call: TRBJ1-4
v_call: TRBV7-9
clone_size: .
cdr3_aa: CASSRGNEKLFF
cdr3_nt: TGTGCCAGCAGCAGGGGGAATGAAAAACTGTTTTTT

cdr3_length: 15
d_call: TRBD2
j_call: TRBJ2-7
v_call: TRBV5-4
clone_size: .
cdr3_aa: CASSDPGTKPYEQYF
cdr3_nt: TGTGCCAGCAGCGACCCCGGGACTAAACCCTACGAGCAGTACTTC

cdr3_length: 11
d_call: .
j_call: TRBJ2-3
v_call: TRBV20-1
clone_size: .
cdr3_aa: CSASEGYTQYF
cdr3_nt: TGCAGTGCTAGTGAGGGATATACGCAGTATTTT

cdr3_length: 15
d_call: TRBD1
j_call: TRBJ2-7
v_call: TRBV4-1
clone_size: .
cdr3_aa: CASSQFETGDYEQYF
cdr3_nt: TGCGCCAGCAGCCAATTTGAGACAGGGGACTACGAGCAGTACTTC

cdr3_length: 13
d_call: .
j_call: TRBJ2-2
v_call: TRBV28
clone_size: .
cdr3_aa: CASRTGNTGELFF
cdr3_nt: TGTGCCAGCAGGACCGGCAACACCGGGGAGCTGTTTTTT

cdr3_length: 13
d_call: .
j_call: TRBJ1-1
v_call: TRBV5-4
clone_size: .
cdr3_aa: CASSLGEILEAFF
cdr3_nt: TGTGCCAGCAGCTTGGGGGAAATACTTGAAGCTTTCTTT